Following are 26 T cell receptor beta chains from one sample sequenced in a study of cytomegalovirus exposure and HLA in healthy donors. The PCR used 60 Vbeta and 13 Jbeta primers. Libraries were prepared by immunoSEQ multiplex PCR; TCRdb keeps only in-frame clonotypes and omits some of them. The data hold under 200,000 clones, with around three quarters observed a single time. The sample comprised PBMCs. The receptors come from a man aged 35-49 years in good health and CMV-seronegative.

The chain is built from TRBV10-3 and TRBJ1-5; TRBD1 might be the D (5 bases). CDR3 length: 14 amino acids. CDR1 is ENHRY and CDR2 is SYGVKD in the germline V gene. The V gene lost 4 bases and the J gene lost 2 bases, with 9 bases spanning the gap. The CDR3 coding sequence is TGTGCCATCAGTGCAGGGTTGGGCAATCAGCCCCAGCATTTT. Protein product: CAISAGLGNQPQHF.

CDR3: CASSPPSGRTDTQYF. DNA for the CDR3: TGTGCCAGTAGTCCTCCTAGCGGGAGGACAGATACGCAGTATTTT. The chain is built from TRBV19 and TRBJ2-3, with TRBD2 matching 11 bases. CDR3 size: 15 residues. Germline CDR1 and CDR2: LNHDA and SQIVND (reference sequence). The V gene end was trimmed by 5 bases and the J gene end by 3 bases; junction bases not matched to a gene: 4.

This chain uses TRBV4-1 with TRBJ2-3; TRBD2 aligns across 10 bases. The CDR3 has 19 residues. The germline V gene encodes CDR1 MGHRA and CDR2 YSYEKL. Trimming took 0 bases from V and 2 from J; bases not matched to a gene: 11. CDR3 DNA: TGCGCCAGCAGCCAAGAAGGTAGAGCGGGGGGGCTTAACACAGATACGCAGTATTTT. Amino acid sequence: CASSQEGRAGGLNTDTQYF.

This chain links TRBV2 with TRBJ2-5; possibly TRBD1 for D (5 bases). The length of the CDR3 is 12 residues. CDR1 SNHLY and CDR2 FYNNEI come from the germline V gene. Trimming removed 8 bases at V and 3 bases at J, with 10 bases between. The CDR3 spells CASQGVKETQYF. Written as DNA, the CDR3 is TGTGCCAGCCAAGGGGTGAAAGAGACCCAGTACTTC. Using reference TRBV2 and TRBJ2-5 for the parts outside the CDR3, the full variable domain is EPEVTQTPSHQVTQMGQEVILRCVPISNHLYFYWYRQILGQKVEFLVSFYNNEISEKSEIFDDQFSVERPDGSNFTLKIRSTKLEDSAMYFCASQGVKETQYFGPGTRLLVL.

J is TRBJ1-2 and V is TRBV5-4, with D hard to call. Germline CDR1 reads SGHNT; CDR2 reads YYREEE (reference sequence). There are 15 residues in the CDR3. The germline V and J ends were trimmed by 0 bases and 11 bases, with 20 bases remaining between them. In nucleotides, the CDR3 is TGTGCCAGCAGCTTGGTTCCTGGCGCCCCAACGGGGTACACCTTC. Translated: CASSLVPGAPTGYTF.

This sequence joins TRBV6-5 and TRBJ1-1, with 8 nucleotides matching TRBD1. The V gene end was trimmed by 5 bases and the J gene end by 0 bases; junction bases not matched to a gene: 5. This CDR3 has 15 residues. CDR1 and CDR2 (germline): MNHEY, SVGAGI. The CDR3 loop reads CASSPPGGVNTEAFF. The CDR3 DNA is TGTGCCAGCAGTCCTCCAGGGGGCGTGAACACTGAAGCTTTCTTT.

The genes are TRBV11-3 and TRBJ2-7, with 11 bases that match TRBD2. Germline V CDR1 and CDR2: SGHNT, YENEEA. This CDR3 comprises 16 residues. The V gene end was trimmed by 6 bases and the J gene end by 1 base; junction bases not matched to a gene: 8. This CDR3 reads CASRGPGTSGSYEQYF. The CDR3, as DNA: TGTGCCAGCAGAGGACCCGGGACTAGCGGTTCCTACGAGCAGTACTTC.

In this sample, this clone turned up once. The CDR3 DNA reads TGTGCCAGCAGCTCACTAGCGGGGGGGGGTAATGAGCAGTTCTTC. Its translation is CASSSLAGGGNEQFF. The V and J genes are TRBV7-2 and TRBJ2-1; 13 bases line up with TRBD2. The CDR3 contains 15 residues. The germline CDR1 and CDR2 sequences are SGHTA and FQGNSA. V lost 4 bases and J lost 7; bases outside the gene matches: 4.

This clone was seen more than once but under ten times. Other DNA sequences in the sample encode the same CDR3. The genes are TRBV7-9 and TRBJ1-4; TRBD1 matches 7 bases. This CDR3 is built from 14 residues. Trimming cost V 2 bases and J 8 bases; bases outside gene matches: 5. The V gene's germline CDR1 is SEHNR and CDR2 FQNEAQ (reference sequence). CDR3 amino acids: CASSLRQGGEKLFF. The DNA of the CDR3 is TGTGCCAGCAGCTTACGACAGGGAGGAGAAAAACTGTTTTTT.

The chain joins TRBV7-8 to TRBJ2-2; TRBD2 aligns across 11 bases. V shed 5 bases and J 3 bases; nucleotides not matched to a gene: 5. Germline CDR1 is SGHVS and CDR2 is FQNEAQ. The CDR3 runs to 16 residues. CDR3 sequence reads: CASSPRLAGHTGELFF. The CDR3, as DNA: TGTGCCAGCAGCCCTAGACTAGCGGGGCACACCGGGGAGCTGTTTTTT.

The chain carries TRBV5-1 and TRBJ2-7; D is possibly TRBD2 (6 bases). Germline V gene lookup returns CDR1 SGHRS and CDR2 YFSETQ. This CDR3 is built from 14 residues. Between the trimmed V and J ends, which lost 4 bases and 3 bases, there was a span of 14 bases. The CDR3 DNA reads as TGCGCCAGCAGCGTCAGTCTAGCGAACTACGAGCAGTACTTC. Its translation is CASSVSLANYEQYF.

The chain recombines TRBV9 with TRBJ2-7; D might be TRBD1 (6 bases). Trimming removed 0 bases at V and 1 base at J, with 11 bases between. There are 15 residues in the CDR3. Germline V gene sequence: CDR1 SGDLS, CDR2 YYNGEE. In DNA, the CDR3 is TGTGCCAGCAGCGTAGAGATCCAGGGGTCCTACGAGCAGTACTTC. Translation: CASSVEIQGSYEQYF.

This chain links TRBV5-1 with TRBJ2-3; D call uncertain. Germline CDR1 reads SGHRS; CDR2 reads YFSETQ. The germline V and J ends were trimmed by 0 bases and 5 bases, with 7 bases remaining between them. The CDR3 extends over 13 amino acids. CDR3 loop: CASSLATGDTQYF. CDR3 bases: TGCGCCAGCAGCTTGGCCACTGGAGATACGCAGTATTTT.

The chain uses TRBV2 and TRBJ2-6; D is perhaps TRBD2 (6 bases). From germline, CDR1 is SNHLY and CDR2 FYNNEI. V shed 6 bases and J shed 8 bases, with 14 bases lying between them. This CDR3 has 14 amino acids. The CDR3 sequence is CASRLGGETNVLTF. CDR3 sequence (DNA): TGTGCCAGCAGATTGGGGGGTGAGACCAACGTCCTGACTTTC.

Written as DNA, the CDR3 is TGCGCCAGCAGGGTGCGGGAGGGCGACTACGAGCAGTACTTC. Its protein is CASRVREGDYEQYF. The V call is TRBV5-1, the J call TRBJ2-7, with 9 nucleotides matching TRBD2. The trim removed 5 bases at V and 3 bases at J, leaving 6 bases unmatched. This CDR3 region has 14 residues. The germline V gene encodes CDR1 SGHRS and CDR2 YFSETQ.

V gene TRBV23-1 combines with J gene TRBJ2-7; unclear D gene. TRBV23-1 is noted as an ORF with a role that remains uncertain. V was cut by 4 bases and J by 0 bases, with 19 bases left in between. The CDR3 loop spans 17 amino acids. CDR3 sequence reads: CASSPRWAVRSSYEQYF. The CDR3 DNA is TGCGCCAGCAGTCCACGGTGGGCAGTTCGCTCCTCCTACGAGCAGTACTTC.

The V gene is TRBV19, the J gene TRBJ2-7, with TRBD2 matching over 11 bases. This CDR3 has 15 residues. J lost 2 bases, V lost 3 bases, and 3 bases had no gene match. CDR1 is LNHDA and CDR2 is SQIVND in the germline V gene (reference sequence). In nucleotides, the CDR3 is TGTGCCAGTAGTATGCAGACTAGCGGGACCTACGAGCAGTACTTC. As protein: CASSMQTSGTYEQYF. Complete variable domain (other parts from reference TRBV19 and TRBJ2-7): DGGITQSPKYLFRKEGQNVTLSCEQNLNHDAMYWYRQDPGQGLRLIYYSQIVNDFQKGDIAEGYSVSREKKESFPLTVTSAQKNPTAFYLCASSMQTSGTYEQYFGPGTRLTVT.

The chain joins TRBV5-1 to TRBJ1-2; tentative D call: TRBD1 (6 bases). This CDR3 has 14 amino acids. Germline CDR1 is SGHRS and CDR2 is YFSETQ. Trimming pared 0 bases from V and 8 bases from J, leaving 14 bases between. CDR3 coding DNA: TGCGCCAGCAGCTTGGACAGGGAGGGTCGGGGCTACACCTTC. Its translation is CASSLDREGRGYTF.

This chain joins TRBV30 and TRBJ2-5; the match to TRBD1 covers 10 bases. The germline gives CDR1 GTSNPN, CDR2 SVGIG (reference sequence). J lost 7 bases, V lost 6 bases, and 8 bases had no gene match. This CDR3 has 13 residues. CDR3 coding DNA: TGTGCCTGTTCCGGGACAGGGGAATGGACCCAGTACTTC. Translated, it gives CACSGTGEWTQYF. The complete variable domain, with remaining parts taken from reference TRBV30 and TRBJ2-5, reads SQTIHQWPATLVQPVGSPLSLECTVEGTSNPNLYWYRQAAGRGLQLLFYSVGIGQISSEVPQNLSASRPQDRQFILSSKKLLLSDSGFYLCACSGTGEWTQYFGPGTRLLVL.

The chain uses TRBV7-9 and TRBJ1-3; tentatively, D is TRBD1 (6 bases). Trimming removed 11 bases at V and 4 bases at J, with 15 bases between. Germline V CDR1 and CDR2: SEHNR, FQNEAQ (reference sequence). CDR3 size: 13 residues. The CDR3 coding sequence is TGTGCCGGGACGGCAGGGGTAGGAAACACCATATATTTT. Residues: CAGTAGVGNTIYF. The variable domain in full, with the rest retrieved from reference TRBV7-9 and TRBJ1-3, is DTGVSQNPRHKITKRGQNVTFRCDPISEHNRLYWYRQTLGQGPEFLTYFQNEAQLEKSRLLSDRFSAERPKGSFSTLEIQRTEQGDSAMYLCAGTAGVGNTIYFGEGSWLTVV.

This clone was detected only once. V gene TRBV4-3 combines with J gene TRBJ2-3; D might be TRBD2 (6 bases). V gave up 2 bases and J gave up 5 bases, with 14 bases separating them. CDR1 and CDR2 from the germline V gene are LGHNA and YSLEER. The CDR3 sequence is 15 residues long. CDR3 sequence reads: CASSQNAWGGDTQYF. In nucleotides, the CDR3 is TGCGCCAGCAGCCAAAACGCCTGGGGAGGAGATACGCAGTATTTT.

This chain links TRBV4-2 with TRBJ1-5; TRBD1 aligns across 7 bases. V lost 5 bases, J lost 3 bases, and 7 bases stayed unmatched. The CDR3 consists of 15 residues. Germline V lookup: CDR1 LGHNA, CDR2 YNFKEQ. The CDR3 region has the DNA TGTGCCAGCAGCGAATCGGACAGGTTCAATCAGCCCCAGCATTTT. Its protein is CASSESDRFNQPQHF.

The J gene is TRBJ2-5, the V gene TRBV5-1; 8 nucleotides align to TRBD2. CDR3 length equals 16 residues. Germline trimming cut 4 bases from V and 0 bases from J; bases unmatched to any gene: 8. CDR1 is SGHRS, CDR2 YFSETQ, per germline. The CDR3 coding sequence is TGCGCCAGCAGCCGGAAACCCGGGGGGGACCAAGAGACCCAGTACTTC. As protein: CASSRKPGGDQETQYF.

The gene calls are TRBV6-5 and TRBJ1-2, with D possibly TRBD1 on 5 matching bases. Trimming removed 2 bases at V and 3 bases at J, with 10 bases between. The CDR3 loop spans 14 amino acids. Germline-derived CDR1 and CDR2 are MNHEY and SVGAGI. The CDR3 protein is CASSYRGYDYGYTF. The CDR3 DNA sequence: TGTGCCAGCAGTTACCGGGGGTACGACTATGGCTACACCTTC.

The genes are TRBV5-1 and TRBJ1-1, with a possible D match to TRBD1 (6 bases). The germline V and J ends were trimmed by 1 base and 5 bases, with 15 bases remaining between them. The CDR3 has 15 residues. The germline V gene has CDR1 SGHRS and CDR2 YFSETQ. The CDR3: CASSLRFRTETEAFF. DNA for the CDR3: TGCGCCAGCAGCTTGCGGTTCCGGACAGAAACTGAAGCTTTCTTT.

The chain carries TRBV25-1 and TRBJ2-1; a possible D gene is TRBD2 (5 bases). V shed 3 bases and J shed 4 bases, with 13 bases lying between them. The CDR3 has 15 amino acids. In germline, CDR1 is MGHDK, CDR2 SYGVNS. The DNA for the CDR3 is TGTGCCAGCAGTGATCCTTTTACGGGGTACAATGAGCAGTTCTTC. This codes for CASSDPFTGYNEQFF.